A single sample gave rise to the 10 T cell receptor beta chains below, sequenced in a study of response to subunit inactivated influenza vaccine. TCRdb used MiXCR to reprocess the RT-PCR reads, holding one entry per CDR3 protein. This sample has more than 550,000 distinct CDR3 sequences, with about 10% found just once. The source material was PBMCs from blood, sampled on the day of vaccination. The receptors shown here come from a man aged 50-60 years who received an inactivated influenza vaccine.

This chain joins TRBV5-1 and TRBJ1-6, with D possibly being TRBD1 (5 bases). The CDR3 runs 14 residues. Germline V gene lookup returns CDR1 SGHRS and CDR2 YFSETQ. V was cut by 4 bases and J by 6 bases, with 11 bases left in between. As DNA, the CDR3 is TGCGCCAGCAGCCTCCGGGGCGTTAATTCACCCCTCCACTTT. The encoded protein is CASSLRGVNSPLHF.

This chain connects TRBV9 to TRBJ2-3, with no clear D. The tail of the sequence fits TRBJ1-5 better, so the J call may be wrong. This CDR3 has 18 residues. The V gene's germline CDR1 is SGDLS and CDR2 YYNGEE. Here the CDR3 reads CASSTATSYDGLLDTQHF. The DNA of the CDR3 is TGTGCCAGCAGTACGGCTACTAGTTATGATGGACTGTTGGATACGCAGCATTTT.

The chain uses TRBV2 and TRBJ2-5; D possibly corresponds to TRBD1 (5 bases). Germline-derived CDR1 and CDR2 are SNHLY and FYNNEI. The V end lost 7 bases, the J end lost 2 bases, and 20 bases lay between the germline ends. This CDR3 contains 16 residues. The CDR3 protein is CASNADPTVYQETQYF. The CDR3 DNA is TGTGCCAGCAATGCGGACCCGACAGTCTATCAAGAGACCCAGTACTTC.

A few counts support this clonotype. CDR3: CASSYSGTVNYGYTF. The CDR3 region has the DNA TGTGCCAGCAGTTACTCGGGGACGGTCAACTATGGCTACACCTTC. The chain links TRBV6-5 to TRBJ1-2; TRBD1 might be the D (5 bases). This CDR3 has 15 residues. Germline V lookup: CDR1 MNHEY, CDR2 SVGAGI. Trimming cost V 0 bases and J 2 bases, with 10 bases left between them.

This clonotype was seen a few times. The chain carries TRBV6-2 or TRBV6-3 and TRBJ1-5; the match to TRBD1 covers 10 bases. This CDR3 spans 13 amino acids. CDR1 MNHEY and CDR2 SVGEGT come from the germline V gene. J lost 7 bases, V lost 6 bases, and 3 bases had no gene match. The CDR3 nucleotides read TGTGCCAGCAGGGACAGGGGGTACCAGCCCCAGCATTTT. Translation: CASRDRGYQPQHF.

The chain employs TRBV20-1 and TRBJ2-7, with 12 positions matching TRBD2. The CDR3 loop spans 13 amino acids. The J segment lost 6 bases and the V segment lost 4 bases, leaving 4 bases of the junction unmatched. Germline assignment: CDR1 DFQATT and CDR2 SNEGSKA (reference sequence). The CDR3 loop reads CSAKLAGGGEQYF. In nucleotides, the CDR3 is TGCAGTGCTAAACTAGCGGGGGGAGGCGAGCAGTACTTC.

The chain uses TRBV6-1 and TRBJ2-1; 9 positions agree with TRBD1. The germline CDR1 and CDR2 sequences are MNHNS and SASEGT. CDR3 length: 15 residues. J gave up 7 bases and V 4 bases, and 8 bases lay outside the gene matches. The CDR3 DNA sequence: TGTGCCAGCAGTGTTCCGGGGACAGGGCTAAATGAGCAGTTCTTC. Protein: CASSVPGTGLNEQFF.

The chain recombines TRBV12-3 or TRBV12-4 with TRBJ1-1, with D perhaps matching TRBD1 (5 bases). The CDR3 has 13 amino acids. V lost 3 bases to trimming and J lost 5 bases, with 10 bases between them. The CDR3 DNA follows: TGTGCCAGCAGTTTCGAGGGGCGGACTGAAGCTTTCTTT. Protein product: CASSFEGRTEAFF.

This clonotype was observed a handful of times. The genes are TRBV4-1 and TRBJ1-2; 10 positions match TRBD1. Germline CDR1 MGHRA, CDR2 YSYEKL. After removal of 3 bases from V and 6 bases from J, the junction contained 7 bases not matched to a gene. The CDR3 length is 15 residues. CDR3: CASSHQTGGDDGYTF. The CDR3 DNA follows: TGCGCCAGCAGCCACCAGACAGGGGGCGATGATGGCTACACCTTC.

This clonotype was seen a few times. This rearrangement joins TRBV5-1 to TRBJ2-7, with 8 bases fitting TRBD1. The CDR3 is made up of 13 amino acids. The V and J ends lost 7 bases and 4 bases, in that order; junction bases with no gene match: 7. Per germline, CDR1 SGHRS and CDR2 YFSETQ. This CDR3 reads CASCPTGGYEQYF. For the CDR3, the DNA is TGCGCCAGCTGCCCTACAGGGGGGTACGAGCAGTACTTC.